This record looks at one T cell receptor (beta chain) sequence and its context. Its antigen is not identified. V was pared by 4 bases and J by 6 bases, with 10 bases of the junction left unmatched. CDR3 size: 15 residues. Per germline, CDR1 MNHEY and CDR2 SVGAGI. This entry comes from a study of T cell responses to AZD1222 COVID-19 vaccine. Study details: Whether given at about 4 or about 12 weeks, second doses were pooled.

General study findings and limits: Clonal diversity may have been underestimated, and the donors were mostly white British, with more females than males. CD4 TCRs linked to vaccination spanned spike, dominating at 160-218 and 743-854.

Some clones are missing from TCRdb's copy, which holds only in-frame ones; the method was immunoSEQ multiplex PCR. The sample shows some 140,000 clones, roughly 90% of them seen only once. The TCR comes from an adult in good health. The chain carries TRBV6-5 and TRBJ1-2; 8 bases are a match to TRBD1. The sample was peripheral blood, taken on day 0 of AZD1222 vaccination. Here the CDR3 reads CASSFHTQDRDGYTF. In DNA form, the CDR3 reads TGTGCCAGCAGTTTTCATACCCAGGACAGGGATGGCTACACCTTC.